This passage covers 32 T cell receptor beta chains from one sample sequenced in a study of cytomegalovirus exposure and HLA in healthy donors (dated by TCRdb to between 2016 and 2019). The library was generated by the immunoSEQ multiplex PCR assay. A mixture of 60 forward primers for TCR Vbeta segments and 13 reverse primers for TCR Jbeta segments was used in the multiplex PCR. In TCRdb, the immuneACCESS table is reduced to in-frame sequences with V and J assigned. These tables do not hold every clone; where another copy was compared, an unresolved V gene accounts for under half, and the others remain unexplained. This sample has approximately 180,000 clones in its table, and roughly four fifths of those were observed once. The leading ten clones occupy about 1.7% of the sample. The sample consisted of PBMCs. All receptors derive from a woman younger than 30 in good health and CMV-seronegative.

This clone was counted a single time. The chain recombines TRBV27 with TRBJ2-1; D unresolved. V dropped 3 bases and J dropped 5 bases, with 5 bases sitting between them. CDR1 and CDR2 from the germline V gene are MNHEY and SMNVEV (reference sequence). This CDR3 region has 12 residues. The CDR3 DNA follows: TGTGCCAGCAGTTTTGTAGACAATGAGCAGTTCTTC. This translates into CASSFVDNEQFF.

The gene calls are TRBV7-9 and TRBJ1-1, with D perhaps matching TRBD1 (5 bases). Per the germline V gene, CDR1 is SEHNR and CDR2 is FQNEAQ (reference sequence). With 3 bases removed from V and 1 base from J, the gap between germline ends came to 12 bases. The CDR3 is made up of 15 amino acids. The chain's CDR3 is CASSLPDRSNTEAFF. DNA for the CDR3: TGTGCCAGCAGCTTGCCTGACAGATCGAACACTGAAGCTTTCTTT.

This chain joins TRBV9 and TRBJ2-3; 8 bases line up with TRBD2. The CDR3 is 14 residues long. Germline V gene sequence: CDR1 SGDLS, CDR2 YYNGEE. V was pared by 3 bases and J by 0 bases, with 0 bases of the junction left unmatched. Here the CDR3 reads CASSASGSTDTQYF. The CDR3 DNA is TGTGCCAGCAGCGCTAGCGGGAGCACAGATACGCAGTATTTT.

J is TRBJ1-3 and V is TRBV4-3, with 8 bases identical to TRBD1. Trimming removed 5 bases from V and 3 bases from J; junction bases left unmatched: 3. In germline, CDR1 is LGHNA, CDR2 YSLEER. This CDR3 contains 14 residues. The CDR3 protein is CASSLGTGGNTIYF. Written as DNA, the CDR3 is TGCGCCAGCAGCTTGGGGACAGGTGGAAACACCATATATTTT.

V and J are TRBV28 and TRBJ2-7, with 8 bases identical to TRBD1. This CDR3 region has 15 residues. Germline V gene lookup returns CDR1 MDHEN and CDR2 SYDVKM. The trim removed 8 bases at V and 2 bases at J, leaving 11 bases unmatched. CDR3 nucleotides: TGTGCCAGCGCTAAGGGGACAGGAATTACCTACGAGCAGTACTTC. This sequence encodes CASAKGTGITYEQYF.

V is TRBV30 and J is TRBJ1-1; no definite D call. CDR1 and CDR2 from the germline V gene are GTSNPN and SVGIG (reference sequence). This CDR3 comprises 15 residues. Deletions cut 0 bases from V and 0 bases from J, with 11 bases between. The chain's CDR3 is CAWSVLWSMNTEAFF. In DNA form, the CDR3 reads TGTGCCTGGAGTGTACTTTGGAGCATGAACACTGAAGCTTTCTTT.

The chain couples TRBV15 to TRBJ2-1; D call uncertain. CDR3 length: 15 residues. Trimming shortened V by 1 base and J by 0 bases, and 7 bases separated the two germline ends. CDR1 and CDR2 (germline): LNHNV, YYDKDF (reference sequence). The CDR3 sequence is CATSRVVSSYNEQFF. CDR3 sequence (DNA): TGTGCCACCAGCAGAGTTGTGAGCTCCTACAATGAGCAGTTCTTC. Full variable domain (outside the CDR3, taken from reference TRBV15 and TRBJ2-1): DAMVIQNPRYQVTQFGKPVTLSCSQTLNHNVMYWYQQKSSQAPKLLFHYYDKDFNNEADTPDNFQSRRPNTSFCFLDIRSPGLGDTAMYLCATSRVVSSYNEQFFGPGTRLTVL.

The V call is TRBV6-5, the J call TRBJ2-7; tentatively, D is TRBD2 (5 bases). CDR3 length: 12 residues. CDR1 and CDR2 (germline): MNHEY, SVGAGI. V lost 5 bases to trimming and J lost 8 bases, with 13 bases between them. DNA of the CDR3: TGTGCCAGCAGTAGTCCCGGGAAACAGCAGTACGTC. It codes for CASSSPGKQQYV.

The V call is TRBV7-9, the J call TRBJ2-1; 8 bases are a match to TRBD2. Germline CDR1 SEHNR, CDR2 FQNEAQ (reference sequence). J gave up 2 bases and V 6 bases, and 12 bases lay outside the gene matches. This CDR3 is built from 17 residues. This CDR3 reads CASSSLGSGMAYNEQFF. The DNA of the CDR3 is TGTGCCAGCAGTTCTCTCGGTAGCGGGATGGCCTACAATGAGCAGTTCTTC.

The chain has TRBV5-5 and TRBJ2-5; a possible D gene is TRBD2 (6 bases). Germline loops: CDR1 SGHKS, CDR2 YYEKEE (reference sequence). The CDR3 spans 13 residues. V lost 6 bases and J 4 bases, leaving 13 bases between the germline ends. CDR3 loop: CASNSGVGETQYF. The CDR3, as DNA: TGTGCCAGCAACTCGGGAGTTGGAGAGACCCAGTACTTC.

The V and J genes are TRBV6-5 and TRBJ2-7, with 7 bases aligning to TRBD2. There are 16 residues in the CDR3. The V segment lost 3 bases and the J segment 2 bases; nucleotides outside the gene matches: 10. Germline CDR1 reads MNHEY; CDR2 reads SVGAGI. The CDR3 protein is CASSYRASGMTYEQYF. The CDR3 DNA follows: TGTGCCAGCAGTTATAGGGCTAGCGGAATGACCTACGAGCAGTACTTC.

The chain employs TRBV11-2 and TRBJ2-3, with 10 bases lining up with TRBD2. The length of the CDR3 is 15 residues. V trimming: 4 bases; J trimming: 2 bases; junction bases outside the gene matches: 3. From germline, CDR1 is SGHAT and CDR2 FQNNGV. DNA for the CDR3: TGTGCCAGCAGCTCAACTAGCGGGGTCACAGATACGCAGTATTTT. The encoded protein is CASSSTSGVTDTQYF.

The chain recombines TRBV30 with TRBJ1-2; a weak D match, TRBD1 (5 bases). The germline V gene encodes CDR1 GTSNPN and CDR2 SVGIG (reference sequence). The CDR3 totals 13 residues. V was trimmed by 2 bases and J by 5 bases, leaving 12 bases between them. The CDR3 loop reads CAWSLDSPYGYTF. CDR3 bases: TGTGCCTGGAGTCTAGACAGCCCTTATGGCTACACCTTC.

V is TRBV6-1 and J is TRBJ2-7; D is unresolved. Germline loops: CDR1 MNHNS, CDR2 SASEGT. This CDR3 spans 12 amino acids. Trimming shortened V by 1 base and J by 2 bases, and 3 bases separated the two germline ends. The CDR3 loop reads CASSEGPYEQYF. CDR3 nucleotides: TGTGCCAGCAGTGAAGGGCCCTACGAGCAGTACTTC.

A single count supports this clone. The DNA for the CDR3 is TGTGCCAGCAGTACACAGGGGAGTCAGCCCCAGCATTTT. It is translated as CASSTQGSQPQHF. This chain connects TRBV27 to TRBJ1-5; 7 bases agree with TRBD1. J gave up 6 bases and V 5 bases, and 4 bases lay outside the gene matches. This CDR3 contains 13 residues. CDR1 and CDR2 (germline): MNHEY, SMNVEV (reference sequence).

CDR3 protein: CASSQGLFQIETSTYEQYF. The CDR3 DNA is TGTGCCAGCAGCCAAGGATTATTTCAAATAGAGACTAGCACCTACGAGCAGTACTTC. The chain links TRBV14 to TRBJ2-7, with 7 bases aligning to TRBD2. Germline trimming cut 1 base from V and 2 bases from J; bases unmatched to any gene: 17. This CDR3 is built from 19 residues. Germline V gene data show CDR1 as SGHDN and CDR2 as FVKESK. Supplemented by reference TRBV14 and TRBJ2-7, the full variable domain reads EAGVTQFPSHSVIEKGQTVTLRCDPISGHDNLYWYRRVMGKEIKFLLHFVKESKQDESGMPNNRFLAERTGGTYSTLKVQPAELEDSGVYFCASSQGLFQIETSTYEQYFGPGTRLTVT.

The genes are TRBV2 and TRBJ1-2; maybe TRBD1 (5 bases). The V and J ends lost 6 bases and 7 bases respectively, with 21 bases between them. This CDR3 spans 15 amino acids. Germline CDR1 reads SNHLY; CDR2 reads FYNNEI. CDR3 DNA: TGTGCCAGCAGCGGGGGGACGGCGGGGGATGTTGGCTACACCTTC. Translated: CASSGGTAGDVGYTF.

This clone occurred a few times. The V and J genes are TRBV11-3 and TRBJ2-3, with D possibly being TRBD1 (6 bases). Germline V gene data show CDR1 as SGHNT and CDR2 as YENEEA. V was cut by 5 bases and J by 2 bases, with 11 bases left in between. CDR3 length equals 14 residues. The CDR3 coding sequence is TGTGCCAGCAGCCTCGGGACAAACACAGATACGCAGTATTTT. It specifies CASSLGTNTDTQYF.

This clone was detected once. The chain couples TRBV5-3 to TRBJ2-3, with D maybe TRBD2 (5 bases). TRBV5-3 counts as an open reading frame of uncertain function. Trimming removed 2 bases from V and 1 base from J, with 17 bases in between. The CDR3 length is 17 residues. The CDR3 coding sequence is TGTGCCAGAAGCTTTGAACCAGGACTGAGGTGCACAGATACGCAGTATTTT. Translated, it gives CARSFEPGLRCTDTQYF.

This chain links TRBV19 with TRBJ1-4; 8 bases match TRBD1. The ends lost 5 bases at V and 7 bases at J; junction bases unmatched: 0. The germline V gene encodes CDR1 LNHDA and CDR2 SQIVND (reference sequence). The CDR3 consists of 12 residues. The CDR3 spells CASSDRGEKLFF. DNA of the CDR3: TGTGCCAGTAGTGACAGGGGTGAAAAACTGTTTTTT.

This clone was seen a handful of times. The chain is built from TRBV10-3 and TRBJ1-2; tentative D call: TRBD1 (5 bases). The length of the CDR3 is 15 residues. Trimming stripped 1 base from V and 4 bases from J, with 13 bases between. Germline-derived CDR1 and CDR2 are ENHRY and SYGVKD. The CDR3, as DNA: TGTGCCATCAGTGAGTATGGGCAGGGCGGCTATGGCTACACCTTC. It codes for CAISEYGQGGYGYTF.

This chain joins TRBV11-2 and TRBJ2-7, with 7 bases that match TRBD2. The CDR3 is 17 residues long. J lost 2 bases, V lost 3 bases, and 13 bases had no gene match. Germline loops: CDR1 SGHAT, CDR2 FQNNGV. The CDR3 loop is CASSFARGGGPPYEQYV. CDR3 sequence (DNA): TGTGCCAGCAGCTTCGCACGAGGCGGGGGACCCCCCTACGAGCAGTACGTC.

The CDR3 DNA reads TGTGCCAGCAGTTATTACAGCGGGAGTAGGTTTAATGAGCAGTTCTTC. It codes for CASSYYSGSRFNEQFF. This chain connects TRBV6-5 to TRBJ2-1; 8 nucleotides match TRBD2. The germline V gene encodes CDR1 MNHEY and CDR2 SVGAGI. V lost 3 bases and J lost 7; bases outside the gene matches: 11. The CDR3 runs to 16 residues.

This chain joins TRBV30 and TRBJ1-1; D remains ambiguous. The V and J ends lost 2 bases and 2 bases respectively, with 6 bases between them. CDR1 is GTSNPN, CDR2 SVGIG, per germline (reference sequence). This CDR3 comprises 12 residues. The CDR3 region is CAWSYRNTEAFF. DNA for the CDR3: TGTGCCTGGAGTTATAGAAACACTGAAGCTTTCTTT.

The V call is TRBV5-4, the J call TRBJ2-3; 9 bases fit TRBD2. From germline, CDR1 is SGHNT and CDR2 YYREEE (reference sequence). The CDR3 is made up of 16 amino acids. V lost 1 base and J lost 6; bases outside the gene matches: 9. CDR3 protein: CASSLRASGVGDTQYF. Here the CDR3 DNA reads TGTGCCAGCAGCTTGAGGGCTAGCGGGGTTGGGGATACGCAGTATTTT.

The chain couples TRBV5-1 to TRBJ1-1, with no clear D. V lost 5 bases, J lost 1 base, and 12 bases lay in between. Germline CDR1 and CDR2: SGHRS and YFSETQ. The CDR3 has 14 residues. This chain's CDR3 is CASRYDLQNTEAFF. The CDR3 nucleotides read TGCGCCAGCAGATATGACTTACAGAACACTGAAGCTTTCTTT. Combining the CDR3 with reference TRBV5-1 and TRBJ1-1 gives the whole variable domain KAGVTQTPRYLIKTRGQQVTLSCSPISGHRSVSWYQQTPGQGLQFLFEYFSETQRNKGNFPGRFSGRQFSNSRSEMNVSTLELGDSALYLCASRYDLQNTEAFFGQGTRLTVV.

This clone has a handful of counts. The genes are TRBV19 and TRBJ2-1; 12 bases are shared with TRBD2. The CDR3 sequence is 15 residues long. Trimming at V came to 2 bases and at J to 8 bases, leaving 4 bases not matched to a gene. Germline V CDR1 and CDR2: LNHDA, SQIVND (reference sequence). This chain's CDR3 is CASSIWTSGTDEQFF. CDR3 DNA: TGTGCCAGTAGTATATGGACTAGCGGGACCGATGAGCAGTTCTTC. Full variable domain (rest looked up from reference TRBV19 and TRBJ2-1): DGGITQSPKYLFRKEGQNVTLSCEQNLNHDAMYWYRQDPGQGLRLIYYSQIVNDFQKGDIAEGYSVSREKKESFPLTVTSAQKNPTAFYLCASSIWTSGTDEQFFGPGTRLTVL.

The CDR3, as DNA: TGTGCCAGTAGTTCCGGACAGGGAGGTATTTCGGGCTACACCTTC. Protein sequence: CASSSGQGGISGYTF. The chain is built from TRBV19 and TRBJ1-2; TRBD1 agrees at 8 bases. The V gene's germline CDR1 is LNHDA and CDR2 SQIVND (reference sequence). V lost 5 bases to trimming and J lost 8 bases; unmatched junction nucleotides: 13. There are 15 residues in the CDR3. The entire variable domain, with the rest obtained from reference TRBV19 and TRBJ1-2, is as follows: DGGITQSPKYLFRKEGQNVTLSCEQNLNHDAMYWYRQDPGQGLRLIYYSQIVNDFQKGDIAEGYSVSREKKESFPLTVTSAQKNPTAFYLCASSSGQGGISGYTFGSGTRLTVV.

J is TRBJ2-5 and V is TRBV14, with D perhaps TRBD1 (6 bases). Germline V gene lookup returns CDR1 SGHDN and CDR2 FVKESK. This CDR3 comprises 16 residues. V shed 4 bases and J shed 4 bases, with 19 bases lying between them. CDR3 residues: CASSLNWGPGGETQYF. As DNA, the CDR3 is TGTGCCAGCAGCCTGAATTGGGGGCCTGGAGGAGAGACCCAGTACTTC.

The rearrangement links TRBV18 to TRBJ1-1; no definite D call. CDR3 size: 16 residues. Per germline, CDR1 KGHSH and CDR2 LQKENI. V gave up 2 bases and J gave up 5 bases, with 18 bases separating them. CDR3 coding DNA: TGTGCCAGCTCACCATCCGAATTTGGGCGAGGGACTGAAGCTTTCTTT. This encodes CASSPSEFGRGTEAFF.

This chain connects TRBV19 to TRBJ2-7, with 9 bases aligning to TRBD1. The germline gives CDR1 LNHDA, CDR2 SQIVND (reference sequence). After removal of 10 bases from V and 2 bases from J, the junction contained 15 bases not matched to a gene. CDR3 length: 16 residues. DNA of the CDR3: TGTGCCACCCAATCAACCCGGGGACAGGGCACCTACGAGCAGTACTTC. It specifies CATQSTRGQGTYEQYF. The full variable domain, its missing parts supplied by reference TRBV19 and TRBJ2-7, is DGGITQSPKYLFRKEGQNVTLSCEQNLNHDAMYWYRQDPGQGLRLIYYSQIVNDFQKGDIAEGYSVSREKKESFPLTVTSAQKNPTAFYLCATQSTRGQGTYEQYFGPGTRLTVT.

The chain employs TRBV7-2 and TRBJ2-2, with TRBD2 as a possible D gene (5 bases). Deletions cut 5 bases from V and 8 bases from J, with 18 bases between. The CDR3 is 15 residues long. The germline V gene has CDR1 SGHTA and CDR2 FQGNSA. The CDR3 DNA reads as TGTGCCAGCAGCACCACACTTGAGTTAGCGGGGGAGCTGTTTTTT. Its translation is CASSTTLELAGELFF.